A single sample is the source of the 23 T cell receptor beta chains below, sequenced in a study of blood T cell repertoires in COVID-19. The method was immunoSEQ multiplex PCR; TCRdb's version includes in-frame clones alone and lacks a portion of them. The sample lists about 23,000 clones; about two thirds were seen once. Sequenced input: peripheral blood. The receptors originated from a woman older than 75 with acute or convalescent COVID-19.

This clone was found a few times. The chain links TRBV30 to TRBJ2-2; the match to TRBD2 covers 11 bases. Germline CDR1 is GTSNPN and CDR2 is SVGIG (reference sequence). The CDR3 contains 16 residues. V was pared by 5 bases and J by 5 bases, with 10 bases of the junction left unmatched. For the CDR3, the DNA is TGTGCCTGGGATTTTGGACTAGCGGGCGCGACCGGGGAGCTGTTTTTT. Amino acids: CAWDFGLAGATGELFF. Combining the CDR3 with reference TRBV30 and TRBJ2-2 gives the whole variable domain SQTIHQWPATLVQPVGSPLSLECTVEGTSNPNLYWYRQAAGRGLQLLFYSVGIGQISSEVPQNLSASRPQDRQFILSSKKLLLSDSGFYLCAWDFGLAGATGELFFGEGSRLTVL.

CDR3 coding DNA: TGTGCCAGCAGTTCTCCCGACAGGCCAGGATATGGCTACACCTTC. This gives the protein CASSSPDRPGYGYTF. The chain links TRBV6-5 to TRBJ1-2; TRBD1 might be the D (6 bases). The CDR3 is 15 amino acids. Trimming stripped 4 bases from V and 5 bases from J, with 17 bases between. In germline, CDR1 is MNHEY, CDR2 SVGAGI.

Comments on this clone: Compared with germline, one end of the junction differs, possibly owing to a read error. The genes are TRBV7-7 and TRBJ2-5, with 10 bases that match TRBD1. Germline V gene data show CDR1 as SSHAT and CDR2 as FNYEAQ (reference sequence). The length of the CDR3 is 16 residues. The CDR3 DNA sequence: TGTGCTAGCAGCTCTTCTAGACAGGGGGCTAGGGAGACCCAGTACTTC. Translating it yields CASSSSRQGARETQYF.

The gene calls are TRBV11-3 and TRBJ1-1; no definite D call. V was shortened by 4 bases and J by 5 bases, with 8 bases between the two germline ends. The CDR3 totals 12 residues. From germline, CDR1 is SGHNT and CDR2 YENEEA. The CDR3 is CASSSEGTEAFF. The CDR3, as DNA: TGTGCCAGCAGCTCCGAGGGTACTGAAGCTTTCTTT.

The CDR3 is CASSLTREPLNEQFF. DNA of the CDR3: TGTGCCAGCAGCTTAACACGGGAGCCCCTCAATGAGCAGTTCTTC. The V and J genes are TRBV7-3 and TRBJ2-1, with D perhaps matching TRBD2 (6 bases). The germline CDR1 and CDR2 sequences are SGHTA and FQGTGA. Between the trimmed V and J ends, which lost 0 bases and 6 bases, there was a span of 12 bases. The CDR3 runs to 15 residues.

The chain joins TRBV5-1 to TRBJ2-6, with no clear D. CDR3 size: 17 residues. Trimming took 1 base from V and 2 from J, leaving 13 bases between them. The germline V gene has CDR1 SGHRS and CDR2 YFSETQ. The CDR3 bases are TGCGCCAGCAGCTTGTCCCCAAACCGGGCTGGGGCCAACGTCCTGACTTTC. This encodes CASSLSPNRAGANVLTF.

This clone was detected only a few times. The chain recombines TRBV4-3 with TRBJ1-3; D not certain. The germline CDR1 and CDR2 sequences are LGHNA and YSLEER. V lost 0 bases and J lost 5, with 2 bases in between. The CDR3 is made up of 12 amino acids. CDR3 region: CASSQDRNTIYF. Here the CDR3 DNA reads TGCGCCAGCAGCCAAGATAGAAACACCATATATTTT.

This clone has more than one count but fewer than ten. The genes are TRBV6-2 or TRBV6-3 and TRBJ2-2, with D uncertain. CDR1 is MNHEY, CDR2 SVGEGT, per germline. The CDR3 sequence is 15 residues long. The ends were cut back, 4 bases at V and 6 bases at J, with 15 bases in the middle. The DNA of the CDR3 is TGTGCCAGCAGTTCACACGCCCTAGATTCCGGGGAGCTGTTTTTT. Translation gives CASSSHALDSGELFF.

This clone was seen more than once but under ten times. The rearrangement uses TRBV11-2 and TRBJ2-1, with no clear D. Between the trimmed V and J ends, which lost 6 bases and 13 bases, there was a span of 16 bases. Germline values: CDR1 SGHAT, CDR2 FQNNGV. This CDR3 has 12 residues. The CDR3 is CASRPDVAQQFF. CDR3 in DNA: TGTGCCAGCAGACCAGACGTAGCCCAACAGTTCTTC.

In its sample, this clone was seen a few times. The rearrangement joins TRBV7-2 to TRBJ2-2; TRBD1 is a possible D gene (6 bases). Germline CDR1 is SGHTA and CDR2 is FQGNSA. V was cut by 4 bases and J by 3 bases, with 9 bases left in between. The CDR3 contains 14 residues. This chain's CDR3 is CASSSGTHTGELFF. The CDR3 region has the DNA TGTGCCAGCAGCTCCGGGACACACACCGGGGAGCTGTTTTTT.

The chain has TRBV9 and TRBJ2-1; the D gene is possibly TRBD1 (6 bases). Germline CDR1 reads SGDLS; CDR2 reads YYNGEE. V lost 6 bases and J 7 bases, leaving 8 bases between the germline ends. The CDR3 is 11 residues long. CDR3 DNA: TGTGCCAGCACCCAGGGGAATGAGCAGTTCTTC. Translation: CASTQGNEQFF.

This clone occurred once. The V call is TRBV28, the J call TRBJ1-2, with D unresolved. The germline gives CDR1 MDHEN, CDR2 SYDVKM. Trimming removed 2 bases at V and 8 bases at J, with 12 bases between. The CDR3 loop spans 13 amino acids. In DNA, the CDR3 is TGTGCCAGCAGTTTAGTAAACTCGTTCGGCTACACCTTC. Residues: CASSLVNSFGYTF.

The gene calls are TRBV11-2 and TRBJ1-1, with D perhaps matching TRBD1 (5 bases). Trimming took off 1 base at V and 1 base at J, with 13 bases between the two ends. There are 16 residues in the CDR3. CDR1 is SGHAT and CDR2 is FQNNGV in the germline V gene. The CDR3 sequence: CASSLALGGENTEAFF. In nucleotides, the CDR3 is TGTGCCAGCAGCTTAGCTCTGGGGGGGGAGAACACTGAAGCTTTCTTT.

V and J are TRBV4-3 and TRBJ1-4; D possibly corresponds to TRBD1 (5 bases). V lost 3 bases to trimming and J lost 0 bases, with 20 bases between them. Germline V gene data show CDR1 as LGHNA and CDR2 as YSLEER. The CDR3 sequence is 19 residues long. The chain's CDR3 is CASSQTWGVPLTTNEKLFF. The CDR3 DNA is TGCGCCAGCAGCCAGACATGGGGGGTACCCCTTACAACTAATGAAAAACTGTTTTTT.

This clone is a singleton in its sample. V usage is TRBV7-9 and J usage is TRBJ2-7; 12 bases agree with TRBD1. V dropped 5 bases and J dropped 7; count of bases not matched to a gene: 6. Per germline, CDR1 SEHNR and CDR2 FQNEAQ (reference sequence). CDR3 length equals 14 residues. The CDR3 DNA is TGTGCCAGCAGCACCTGGGACAGGGGGCGAGAGCAGTACTTC. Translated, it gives CASSTWDRGREQYF.

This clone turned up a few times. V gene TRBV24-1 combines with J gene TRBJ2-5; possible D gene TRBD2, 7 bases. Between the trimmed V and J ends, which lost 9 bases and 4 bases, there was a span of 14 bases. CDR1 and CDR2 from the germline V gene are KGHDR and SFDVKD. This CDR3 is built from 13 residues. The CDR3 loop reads CATQGGGGETQYF. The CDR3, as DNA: TGTGCCACCCAGGGCGGGGGCGGAGAGACCCAGTACTTC.

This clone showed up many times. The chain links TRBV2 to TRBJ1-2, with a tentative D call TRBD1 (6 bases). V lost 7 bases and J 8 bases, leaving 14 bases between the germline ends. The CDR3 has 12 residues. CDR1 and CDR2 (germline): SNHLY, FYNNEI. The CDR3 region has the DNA TGTGCCAGCATTACTACAGGGAGCGGCTACACCTTC. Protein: CASITTGSGYTF.

The CDR3 DNA sequence: TGCGCCAGCAGGTCGGGGGGGCCGGAACAAGAGACCCAGTACTTC. Amino acid sequence: CASRSGGPEQETQYF. The rearrangement links TRBV5-1 to TRBJ2-5; 8 positions match TRBD2. V dropped 5 bases and J dropped 2; count of bases not matched to a gene: 8. This CDR3 contains 15 residues. Germline V gene sequence: CDR1 SGHRS, CDR2 YFSETQ.

In DNA form, the CDR3 reads TGTGCCAGCAGACCTCCGGCAGGGCCTGCGAAGGTGTCCAATCAGCCCCAGCATTTT. This translates into CASRPPAGPAKVSNQPQHF. The chain couples TRBV7-2 to TRBJ1-5; possible D gene TRBD1, 5 bases. The germline CDR1 and CDR2 sequences are SGHTA and FQGNSA. This CDR3 is built from 19 residues. V was trimmed by 6 bases and J by 3 bases, leaving 27 bases between them.

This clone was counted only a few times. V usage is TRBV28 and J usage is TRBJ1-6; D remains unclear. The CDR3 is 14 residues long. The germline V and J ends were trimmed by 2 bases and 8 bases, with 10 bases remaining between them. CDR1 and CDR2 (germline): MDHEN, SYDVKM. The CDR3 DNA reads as TGTGCCAGCAGTTTAAATCCGAGGGATTCACCCCTCCACTTT. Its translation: CASSLNPRDSPLHF.

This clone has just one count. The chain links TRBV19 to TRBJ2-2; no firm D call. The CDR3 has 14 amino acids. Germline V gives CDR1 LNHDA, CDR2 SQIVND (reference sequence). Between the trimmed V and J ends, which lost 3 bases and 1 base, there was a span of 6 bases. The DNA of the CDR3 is TGTGCCAGTAGTATTAGCCGGAACACCGGGGAGCTGTTTTTT. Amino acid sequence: CASSISRNTGELFF.

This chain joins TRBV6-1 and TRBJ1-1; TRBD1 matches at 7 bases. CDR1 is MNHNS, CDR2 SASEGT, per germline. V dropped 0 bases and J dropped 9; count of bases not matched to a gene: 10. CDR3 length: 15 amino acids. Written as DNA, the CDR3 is TGTGCCAGCAGTGAAGCGGGACAGTGGGGAATTAAAGCTTTCTTT. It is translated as CASSEAGQWGIKAFF.

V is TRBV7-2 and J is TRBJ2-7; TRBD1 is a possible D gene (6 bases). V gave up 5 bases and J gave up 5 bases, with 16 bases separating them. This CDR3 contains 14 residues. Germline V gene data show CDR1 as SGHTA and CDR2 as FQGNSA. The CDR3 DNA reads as TGTGCCAGCAGCGCACAGGGCATTGGGGACGAGCAGTACTTC. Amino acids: CASSAQGIGDEQYF.